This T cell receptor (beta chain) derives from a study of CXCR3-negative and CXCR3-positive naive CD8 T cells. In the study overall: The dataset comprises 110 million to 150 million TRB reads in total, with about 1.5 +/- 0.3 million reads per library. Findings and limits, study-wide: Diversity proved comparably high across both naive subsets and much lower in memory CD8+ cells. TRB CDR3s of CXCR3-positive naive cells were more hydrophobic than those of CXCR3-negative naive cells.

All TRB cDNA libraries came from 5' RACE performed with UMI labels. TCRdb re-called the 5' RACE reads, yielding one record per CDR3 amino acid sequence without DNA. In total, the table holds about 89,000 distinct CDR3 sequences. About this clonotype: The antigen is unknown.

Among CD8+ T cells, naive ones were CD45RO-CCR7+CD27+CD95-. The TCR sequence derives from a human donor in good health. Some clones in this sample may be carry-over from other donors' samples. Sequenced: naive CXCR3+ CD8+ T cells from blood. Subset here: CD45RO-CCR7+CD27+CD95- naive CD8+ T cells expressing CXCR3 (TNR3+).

This CDR3 reads CASSSDNEQFF. The gene calls are TRBV12-3 or TRBV12-4 and TRBJ2-1. The CDR3 runs to 11 residues.